Sequencing of this T cell receptor beta chain was carried out in a study of human T cells and chemical hapten exposure (dated by TCRdb to about 2021). About the full investigation: For sensitization, 2% DPC in acetone was applied to a 2 cm by 2 cm area of upper inner arm skin. Patients additionally received weekly therapeutic DPC doses to the scalp throughout the approximately 22-week study period. Patch testing was done on the upper back using Finn chambers containing 0.01% DPC, and results were scored after 6 days according to International Contact Dermatitis Research Group standards. The patient cohort, mostly female, included alopecia areata with under or over 50% scalp involvement, alopecia totalis and alopecia universalis. Libraries were pooled for sequencing, and variation in per-sample TCR yields was attributed mainly to small differences in library volumes within the pool. This study followed changes in the peripheral blood TCR repertoire in vivo during primary and secondary sensitization of alopecia patients to the hapten diphenylcyclopropenone (DPC). Blood was sampled from patients pre-sensitization (week 0) and at 2, 6 and about 24 weeks after DPC sensitization. Under 30 alopecia patients gave blood for TCR sequencing at one to four time points (pre-sensitization, 2, 6 and 24 weeks). Study-wide conclusions, independent of this receptor: Repeated subsampling changed both the strength of the expansion versus patch-test correlation and the threshold at which the correlation became significant. DPC sensitization did not change how many TCRs were above 1 in 1000 frequency, and no evidence was found of alterations in global repertoire structure. All patients had alopecia, a presumed autoimmune disease, so their immune response might differ from that of healthy individuals. Expanded TCRs formed significantly more large CDR3 similarity clusters than pre-sensitization or healthy control sets, consistent with antigen-driven responses. A positive correlation was found between the number of PT1 expanded TCRs and patch test score, with significance reached at thresholds 8, 16 and 32 but not 4.

This clonotype was observed a few times. Its antigen target is currently unknown. Base qualities were left out, and no much larger clone turns up one base away. Libraries were constructed by RACE. The instrument given in TCRdb is NextSeq 500. During library preparation, unique molecular identifiers were attached to individual cDNA molecules so that TCRs could be counted in a quantitative, reproducible way. From each blood RNA sample, both TCR alpha and TCR beta chains were sequenced. The study's own analysis went as follows. Samples had a median of approximately 96,000 TCRs, with a range from about 20,000 to 690,600. The Decombinator software suite was used to annotate the V, J and CDR3 of the TCR reads. To make PS versus PT1 abundance plots, every sample was subsampled to the same number of TCRs (28,000). TCRs were defined as expanded if absent before sensitization and observed at least eight times at the 2-week time point. The public reads were reanalyzed by TCRdb: fastp trimming at Q25, MiXCR alignment, in-frame beta chains only. Under each unique CDR3 protein, matching rows form one entry showing the most common genes and DNA. These V and J calls derive from TCRdb rather than the authors' analysis. This sample gives 150,000 to 200,000 distinct CDR3 sequences in total; about 15% of them show up just once. Of the sample, about 1.7% falls within the top ten clones.

V is trimmed back by 3 bases and J by 4 bases, and the junction contains 5 bases that no gene match accounts for. The CDR3 numbers 14 residues from cysteine through phenylalanine. The CDR3 DNA has 42 bases and is translated from base 1. CDR1 is given as SGHAT and CDR2 as FQNNGV, both from the germline V gene. Read against the paper, the sample's time point label means: patch test 1, 2 weeks after DPC sensitization. The intended sense of this specimen's treatment or condition label: therapeutic diphenylcyclopropenone sensitization with weekly scalp DPC. At each patch-test visit, blood was drawn before the patch test was applied. Patients were considered eligible if aged 18 to 70, diagnosed with alopecia and deemed suitable for DPC therapy, and patients were excluded if pregnant. Total RNA was extracted from unfractionated whole blood that had been collected in Tempus Blood RNA tubes.

The clonotype originates from a woman in her twenties or thirties with alopecia areata. Some clones in this sample may be carry-over from other donors' samples. The starting material was whole blood, obtained in connection with sensitization to the hapten diphenylcyclopropenone (DPC). Here the chain combines TRBV11-2 and TRBJ2-7; 8 central nucleotides agree with TRBD1. The CDR3 amino acid sequence is: CASSFNQGAYEQYF. The nucleotide sequence is TGTGCCAGCAGCTTTAATCAGGGGGCGTACGAGCAGTACTTC.